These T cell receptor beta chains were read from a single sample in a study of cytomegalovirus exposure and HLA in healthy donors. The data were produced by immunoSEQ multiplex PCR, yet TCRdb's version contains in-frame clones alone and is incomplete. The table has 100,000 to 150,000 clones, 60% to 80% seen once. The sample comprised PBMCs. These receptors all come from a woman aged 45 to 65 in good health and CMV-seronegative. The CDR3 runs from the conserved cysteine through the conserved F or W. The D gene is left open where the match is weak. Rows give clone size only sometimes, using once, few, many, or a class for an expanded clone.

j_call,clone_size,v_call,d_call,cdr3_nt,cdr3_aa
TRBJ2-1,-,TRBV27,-,TGTGCCAGCAGTTTAGAGAGTACTCTGAGCTCCTACAATGAGCAGTTCTTC,CASSLESTLSSYNEQFF
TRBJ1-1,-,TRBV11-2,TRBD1,TGTGCCAGCAGCTCTCAGACAGGGGGTGGGCTAGAAGCTTTCTTT,CASSSQTGGGLEAFF
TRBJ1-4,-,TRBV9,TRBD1,TGTGCCAGCAGCGCGCGCACAGGGGAGAGTAATGAAAAACTGTTTTTT,CASSARTGESNEKLFF
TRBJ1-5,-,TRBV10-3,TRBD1,TGTGCCACCCGGGGACAGGGAAATCAGCCCCAGCATTTT,CATRGQGNQPQHF
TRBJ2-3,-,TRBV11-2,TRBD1,TGTGCCAGCAGCCCGGACAGGCCGATTAGCACAGATACGCAGTATTTT,CASSPDRPISTDTQYF
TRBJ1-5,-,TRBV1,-,TGCACCAGCAGCCAAGAAAATTGCGTTCAGCCCCAGCATTTT,CTSSQENCVQPQHF
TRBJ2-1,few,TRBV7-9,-,TGTGCCAGCAAGGGGGACGGCGCGGGTGAGCAGTTCTTC,CASKGDGAGEQFF
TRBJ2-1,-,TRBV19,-,TGTGCCAGTAGTATAGCCAGGGAAGTCGGCAATGAGCAGTTCTTC,CASSIAREVGNEQFF
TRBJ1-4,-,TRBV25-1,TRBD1,TGTGCCAGCAGTGAAGGTAGGGGGCGCGAAAAACTGTTTTTT,CASSEGRGREKLFF
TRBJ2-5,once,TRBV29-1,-,TGCAGCGTTGGCACTAAGTACCAAGAGACCCAGTACTTC,CSVGTKYQETQYF
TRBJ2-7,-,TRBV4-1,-,TGCGCCAGCAGCCAAGTTCTGATAGACAGCGCACTTTACGAGCAGTACTTC,CASSQVLIDSALYEQYF
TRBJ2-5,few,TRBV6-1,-,TGTGCCAGCAGTTATGGACGGGAAGTAGAGACCCAGTACTTC,CASSYGREVETQYF
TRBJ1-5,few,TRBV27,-,TGTGCCAGCAGTACCCTCGGGGGTCTATCGGGCAATCAGCCCCAGCATTTT,CASSTLGGLSGNQPQHF
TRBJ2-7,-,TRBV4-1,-,TGCGCCAGCAGCCAAGATCTTACGGGGTACGAGCAGTACTTC,CASSQDLTGYEQYF
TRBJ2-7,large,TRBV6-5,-,TGTGCCAGCAGTTACCGAGAGAGCTCCTACGAGCAGTACTTC,CASSYRESSYEQYF
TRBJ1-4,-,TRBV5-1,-,TGCGCCAGCAGCCTATGGGAGGGGAATGAAAAACTGTTTTTT,CASSLWEGNEKLFF
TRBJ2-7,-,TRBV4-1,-,TGCGCCAGCAGCCAAGTGCGGGCCAGGGGACCCGCCGAGCAGTACTTC,CASSQVRARGPAEQYF
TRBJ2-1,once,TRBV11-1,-,TGTGCCAGCAGCTTGTCGAATGAGCAGTTCTTC,CASSLSNEQFF
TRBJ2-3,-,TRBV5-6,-,TGTGCCAGCAGCCTTCAAACTGATACGCAGTATTTT,CASSLQTDTQYF
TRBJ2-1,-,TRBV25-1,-,TGTGCCAGCAGTGGGAGAACACAGGGTAATGAGCAGTTCTTC,CASSGRTQGNEQFF
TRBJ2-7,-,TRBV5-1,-,TGCGCCAGCAGCTCGATCCCCGGGGGCGAGCAGTACTTC,CASSSIPGGEQYF
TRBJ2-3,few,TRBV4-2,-,TGTGCCAGCAGCGTACCGGGACTCAGTACGCAGTATTTT,CASSVPGLSTQYF